One sample yielded the 26 T cell receptor beta chains listed below, sequenced in a study of beta chain features in type 1 diabetes. The study's findings and limits: Within each of all four CD4+ subsets, Type 1 diabetes patients had TCRB CDR3s that were moderately but significantly shorter.

No antigen has been assigned to these receptors. What was sequenced were expressed TCRB transcripts, since all of the isolated RNA had been reverse transcribed. Measured with immunoSEQ multiplex PCR; TCRdb has only the in-frame clones, and not every one. The sample has some 150,000 clones; 10% to 15% are singletons. The sequencing sample was made of central memory CD4+ T cells from blood. These receptor sequences come from a young man with type 1 diabetes.

V is TRBV30 and J is TRBJ2-2, with 10 bases lining up with TRBD1. With V trimmed by 3 bases and J by 7 bases, 5 bases remained unmatched. The CDR3 spans 14 residues. CDR1 is GTSNPN and CDR2 is SVGIG in the germline V gene (reference sequence). The CDR3 DNA reads as TGTGCCTGGAGGGATAGGACAGGGGGCGGGGAGCTGTTTTTT. Protein: CAWRDRTGGGELFF.

This rearrangement joins TRBV7-2 to TRBJ1-2, with D perhaps TRBD1 (6 bases). V was trimmed by 0 bases and J by 7 bases, leaving 9 bases between them. CDR3 length equals 13 residues. The germline V gene has CDR1 SGHTA and CDR2 FQGNSA. CDR3 amino acids: CASSLAEGGGYTF. The CDR3 DNA follows: TGTGCCAGCAGCTTAGCGGAAGGGGGTGGCTACACCTTC. The whole variable domain, filled in from reference TRBV7-2 and TRBJ1-2, reads GAGVSQSPSNKVTEKGKDVELRCDPISGHTALYWYRQSLGQGLEFLIYFQGNSAPDKSGLPSDRFSAERTGGSVSTLTIQRTQQEDSAVYLCASSLAEGGGYTFGSGTRLTVV.

This clone occurred a few times. The V gene is TRBV29-1, the J gene TRBJ1-5, with 8 nucleotides matching TRBD1. Looked up from germline, CDR1 is SQVTM and CDR2 is ANQGSEA. The CDR3 loop spans 13 amino acids. Unmatched junction bases numbered 6, after V lost 4 bases and J lost 7 bases. CDR3 sequence (DNA): TGCAGCGTTGGGTTACAGGGGGTCCAGCCCCAGCATTTT. Its translation is CSVGLQGVQPQHF.

The rearrangement links TRBV30 to TRBJ2-2; D remains ambiguous. Germline-derived CDR1 and CDR2 are GTSNPN and SVGIG (reference sequence). V was clipped by 1 base and J by 1 base, with 10 bases between them. CDR3 length: 15 residues. CDR3 nucleotide sequence: TGTGCCTGGAGTGGAGGCAGAATGAACACCGGGGAGCTGTTTTTT. As protein: CAWSGGRMNTGELFF.

The gene calls are TRBV21-1 and TRBJ2-1; the listed D gene, TRBD2, was not tested against the DNA. TRBV21-1 is flagged as a pseudogene. The CDR3 spans 15 residues. As DNA, the CDR3 is TGTGCCAGCAGCAAGCCGGGACTAGCCTGCAATGAGCAGTTCTTC. Protein: CASSKPGLACNEQFF.

This clone was counted only a few times. CDR3: CASSYSSSNEKLFF. The CDR3, as DNA: TGTGCCAGCAGTTACTCAAGTAGTAATGAAAAACTGTTTTTT. The rearrangement joins TRBV6-6 to TRBJ1-4; D remains ambiguous. CDR1 MNHNY and CDR2 SVGAGI come from the germline V gene (reference sequence). Trimming stripped 0 bases from V and 4 bases from J, with 6 bases between. The CDR3 loop spans 14 amino acids.

There are a few counts of this clone. The chain is built from TRBV6-5 and TRBJ2-2, with no clear D. Germline assignment: CDR1 MNHEY and CDR2 SVGAGI. V was shortened by 6 bases and J by 3 bases, with 8 bases between the two germline ends. This CDR3 spans 13 amino acids. The CDR3 reads CASRLLDTGELFF. The DNA for the CDR3 is TGTGCCAGCAGGTTACTGGACACCGGGGAGCTGTTTTTT.

This clone was picked up a small number of times. The genes are TRBV5-1 and TRBJ2-7; 8 bases fit TRBD1. Looked up from germline, CDR1 is SGHRS and CDR2 is YFSETQ. V gave up 4 bases and J gave up 0 bases; unmatched junction bases: 9. CDR3 length equals 16 residues. CDR3 sequence reads: CASSPLTGESSYEQYF. The DNA for the CDR3 is TGCGCCAGCAGCCCTCTGACAGGGGAAAGCTCCTACGAGCAGTACTTC.

This clone was detected ten times or more. The chain's CDR3 is CATPDGMGEQFF. The CDR3 DNA follows: TGTGCCACCCCGGACGGAATGGGTGAGCAGTTCTTC. This rearrangement joins TRBV7-9 to TRBJ2-1, with D unclear. V was shortened by 10 bases and J by 9 bases, with 16 bases between the two germline ends. This CDR3 comprises 12 residues. Germline assignment: CDR1 SEHNR and CDR2 FQNEAQ (reference sequence).

This chain joins TRBV5-1 and TRBJ2-5, with TRBD2 matching 8 bases. After removal of 1 base from V and 5 bases from J, the junction contained 10 bases not matched to a gene. CDR1 SGHRS and CDR2 YFSETQ come from the germline V gene. The CDR3 runs 16 residues. CDR3 protein: CASSLNRRGGQETQYF. For the CDR3, the DNA is TGCGCCAGCAGCTTGAATCGCCGGGGGGGCCAGGAGACCCAGTACTTC.

V usage is TRBV4-1 and J usage is TRBJ2-1; possible D gene TRBD1, 6 bases. CDR3 size: 16 residues. The V end lost 4 bases, the J end lost 2 bases, and 15 bases lay between the germline ends. Germline V gene sequence: CDR1 MGHRA, CDR2 YSYEKL. This CDR3 is CASSPTTQGTYNEQFF. In nucleotides, the CDR3 is TGCGCCAGCAGCCCTACCACACAGGGCACCTACAATGAGCAGTTCTTC.

DNA for the CDR3: TGCGCCAGCAGCTTTCGAGTAGGGGTCACAGATACGCAGTATTTT. Its protein product is CASSFRVGVTDTQYF. The chain uses TRBV5-1 and TRBJ2-3, with D possibly being TRBD1 (5 bases). Trimming removed 2 bases from V and 2 bases from J, with 12 bases in between. Germline-derived CDR1 and CDR2 are SGHRS and YFSETQ. This CDR3 contains 15 residues. The whole variable domain, remainder taken from reference TRBV5-1 and TRBJ2-3, is KAGVTQTPRYLIKTRGQQVTLSCSPISGHRSVSWYQQTPGQGLQFLFEYFSETQRNKGNFPGRFSGRQFSNSRSEMNVSTLELGDSALYLCASSFRVGVTDTQYFGPGTRLTVL.

A few counts support this clone. This chain joins TRBV30 and TRBJ1-1; TRBD1 is a possible D gene (6 bases). V was trimmed by 0 bases and J by 4 bases, leaving 15 bases between them. CDR1 and CDR2 from the germline V gene are GTSNPN and SVGIG (reference sequence). This CDR3 spans 15 amino acids. Here the CDR3 DNA reads TGTGCCTGGAGTGTCAGGGCCCGCAGGGGCACTGAAGCTTTCTTT. Its translation: CAWSVRARRGTEAFF. The variable domain in full, with the rest retrieved from reference TRBV30 and TRBJ1-1, is SQTIHQWPATLVQPVGSPLSLECTVEGTSNPNLYWYRQAAGRGLQLLFYSVGIGQISSEVPQNLSASRPQDRQFILSSKKLLLSDSGFYLCAWSVRARRGTEAFFGQGTRLTVV.

The chain has TRBV5-6 and TRBJ2-5; no definite D call. CDR3 length equals 16 residues. V was clipped by 0 bases and J by 1 base, with 13 bases between them. The germline V gene encodes CDR1 SGHDT and CDR2 YYEEEE. The CDR3 DNA follows: TGTGCCAGCAGCTTGGGACCCTTGGGCCTCCAAGAGACCCAGTACTTC. This codes for CASSLGPLGLQETQYF.

The V gene is TRBV4-2, the J gene TRBJ1-3, with D tentatively TRBD1 (5 bases). The CDR3 runs to 15 residues. The V gene's germline CDR1 is LGHNA and CDR2 YNFKEQ. Trimming shortened V by 4 bases and J by 0 bases, and 10 bases separated the two germline ends. The CDR3 loop reads CASSRTGDSGNTIYF. The DNA of the CDR3 is TGTGCCAGCAGCCGAACGGGGGACTCTGGAAACACCATATATTTT.

The chain uses TRBV27 and TRBJ1-5; the match to TRBD1 covers 9 bases. CDR3 length: 15 amino acids. The germline V gene has CDR1 MNHEY and CDR2 SMNVEV (reference sequence). Losses at the gene ends were 5 bases for V and 5 bases for J; bases not matched to a gene: 7. This CDR3 is CASSPSTGGDQPQHF. The CDR3 coding sequence is TGTGCCAGCAGTCCCTCGACAGGGGGGGATCAGCCCCAGCATTTT.

This clone is medium-sized by share. The chain uses TRBV10-3 and TRBJ2-1; D ambiguous. The ends were cut back, 8 bases at V and 5 bases at J, with 7 bases in the middle. This CDR3 has 11 amino acids. The germline CDR1 and CDR2 sequences are ENHRY and SYGVKD. CDR3 loop: CAIQNNNEQFF. CDR3 bases: TGTGCCATCCAGAATAACAATGAGCAGTTCTTC.

The chain uses TRBV30 and TRBJ1-4; TRBD1 matches 7 bases. The V and J ends lost 4 bases and 4 bases, in that order; junction bases with no gene match: 3. The germline V gene encodes CDR1 GTSNPN and CDR2 SVGIG (reference sequence). CDR3 length: 13 residues. The CDR3 DNA reads TGTGCCTGGACGGGACAGATTAATGAAAAACTGTTTTTT. Its protein is CAWTGQINEKLFF. Filled out from reference TRBV30 and TRBJ1-4, the complete variable domain reads SQTIHQWPATLVQPVGSPLSLECTVEGTSNPNLYWYRQAAGRGLQLLFYSVGIGQISSEVPQNLSASRPQDRQFILSSKKLLLSDSGFYLCAWTGQINEKLFFGSGTQLSVL.

The chain recombines TRBV5-1 with TRBJ1-6, with 8 positions matching TRBD1. Trimming at V came to 4 bases and at J to 9 bases, leaving 9 bases not matched to a gene. The CDR3 is 15 amino acids. Germline values: CDR1 SGHRS, CDR2 YFSETQ. This CDR3 reads CASSPRTGKGSPLHF. CDR3 DNA sequence: TGCGCCAGCAGCCCTCGGACAGGGAAAGGTTCACCCCTCCACTTT.

The chain is built from TRBV30 and TRBJ2-1, with D unresolved. The V end lost 1 base, the J end lost 8 bases, and 12 bases lay between the germline ends. The CDR3 sequence is 13 residues long. The germline CDR1 and CDR2 sequences are GTSNPN and SVGIG (reference sequence). The CDR3 protein is CAWSGQAGDEQFF. In DNA form, the CDR3 reads TGTGCCTGGAGTGGGCAAGCTGGGGATGAGCAGTTCTTC. The full variable domain, rest sourced from reference TRBV30 and TRBJ2-1, is SQTIHQWPATLVQPVGSPLSLECTVEGTSNPNLYWYRQAAGRGLQLLFYSVGIGQISSEVPQNLSASRPQDRQFILSSKKLLLSDSGFYLCAWSGQAGDEQFFGPGTRLTVL.

The V call is TRBV30, the J call TRBJ1-5, with 7 positions matching TRBD1. This CDR3 is 16 amino acids long. Germline V lookup: CDR1 GTSNPN, CDR2 SVGIG (reference sequence). V lost 0 bases, J lost 7 bases, and 12 bases stayed unmatched. CDR3 coding DNA: TGTGCCTGGAGTGTACAGGGCAGGGGGGGCTCGCAGCCCCAGCATTTT. This encodes CAWSVQGRGGSQPQHF.

Details on this clone: A read error may account for a junction end that differs from germline. This chain connects TRBV30 to TRBJ2-3, with TRBD1 as a possible D gene (5 bases). From germline, CDR1 is GTSNPN and CDR2 SVGIG (reference sequence). This CDR3 region has 13 residues. In nucleotides, the CDR3 is TGTGCCTGGAGGACCTCCTCCACAGGTACGCAGTATTTT. Protein product: CAWRTSSTGTQYF.

The CDR3 DNA reads as TGTGCCAGCAGTTTGCGGCCACCGGGGGATCGACTGTTTTTT. Translated: CASSLRPPGDRLFF. The rearrangement joins TRBV28 to TRBJ1-4, with D possibly matching TRBD1 (5 bases). Germline assignment: CDR1 MDHEN and CDR2 SYDVKM. Trimming took 3 bases from V and 13 from J, leaving 18 bases between them. The CDR3 spans 14 residues.

This rearrangement joins TRBV5-1 to TRBJ2-3; TRBD1 is a possible D gene (8 bases). Trimming removed 6 bases at V and 5 bases at J, with 13 bases between. The CDR3 has 13 residues. Germline CDR1 and CDR2: SGHRS and YFSETQ. In nucleotides, the CDR3 is TGCGCCAGCATGGACAGGGAGGGAGATACGCAGTATTTT. It encodes CASMDREGDTQYF.

The V and J genes are TRBV30 and TRBJ1-1; weak D call: TRBD1 (5 bases). The CDR3 loop spans 11 amino acids. Germline values: CDR1 GTSNPN, CDR2 SVGIG (reference sequence). V dropped 4 bases and J dropped 9 bases, with 12 bases sitting between them. The CDR3 reads CAWNAGAKAFF. CDR3 coding DNA: TGTGCCTGGAACGCCGGGGCGAAAGCTTTCTTT.

This clone appeared many times. V gene TRBV2 combines with J gene TRBJ2-5, with D tentatively TRBD2 (5 bases). Looked up from germline, CDR1 is SNHLY and CDR2 is FYNNEI. Trimming cost V 4 bases and J 3 bases, with 12 bases left between them. CDR3 length: 14 amino acids. CDR3 coding DNA: TGTGCCAGCAGTGTTGAAGGGAGTGAAGAGACCCAGTACTTC. Its protein product is CASSVEGSEETQYF.